The 11 T cell receptor beta chains presented below share a single source sample, sequenced in a study of T-cell memory formation after mild COVID-19. TCRdb re-called the 5' RACE reads with MiXCR, one entry per CDR3 protein. The sample has about 400,000 distinct CDR3 sequences, 20% to 30% seen once; the top ten hold 7.5% to 10%. The sequenced sample was PBMCs or a T cell subset sorted from them (not recorded which). Receptors originate from an adult woman who had mild COVID-19 (a few samples of this study predate the infection). Cell type and time point are not known.

This rearrangement joins TRBV25-1 to TRBJ2-3; D may be TRBD2 (6 bases). Germline V gives CDR1 MGHDK, CDR2 SYGVNS. The V and J ends lost 1 base and 5 bases respectively, with 22 bases between them. This CDR3 contains 18 residues. This CDR3 reads CASSESVGLALSRDTQYF. Written as DNA, the CDR3 is TGTGCCAGCAGTGAATCGGTTGGGCTAGCGTTAAGTCGAGATACGCAGTATTTT.

This chain joins TRBV6-5 and TRBJ1-4; 8 bases fit TRBD1. Looked up from germline, CDR1 is MNHEY and CDR2 is SVGAGI. The CDR3 runs to 17 residues. V lost 0 bases and J lost 2; bases outside the gene matches: 5. In DNA, the CDR3 is TGTGCCAGCAGTTACTCATTGGGACAGGCGACTAATGAAAAACTGTTTTTT. The encoded protein is CASSYSLGQATNEKLFF.

V usage is TRBV2 and J usage is TRBJ2-1; tentative D call: TRBD1 (5 bases). The CDR3 is 14 residues long. Germline V lookup: CDR1 SNHLY, CDR2 FYNNEI. V was clipped by 3 bases and J by 9 bases, with 15 bases between them. The CDR3 DNA reads TGTGCCAGCAGTGAGCTCAGGGATTTAGCTGAGCAGTTCTTC. This codes for CASSELRDLAEQFF.

This clonotype was detected a few times. V is TRBV6-6 and J is TRBJ2-3; D is perhaps TRBD1 (6 bases). Germline loops: CDR1 MNHNY, CDR2 SVGAGI (reference sequence). The CDR3 consists of 14 residues. Trimming pared 6 bases from V and 2 bases from J, leaving 12 bases between. CDR3 protein: CASSLTGYTDTQYF. DNA of the CDR3: TGTGCCAGCAGCCTGACAGGTTACACAGATACGCAGTATTTT.

This clonotype was seen only a few times. The J gene is TRBJ2-2, the V gene TRBV18; D assignment may be TRBD1 or TRBD2 (5 bases each). CDR3 length: 15 residues. Trimming took 6 bases from V and 3 from J, leaving 14 bases between them. Germline V CDR1 and CDR2: KGHSH, LQKENI. The CDR3 nucleotides are TGTGCCAGCTCCGCCGAGGGGCGCGACACCGGGGAGCTGTTTTTT. Its translation: CASSAEGRDTGELFF.

The genes are TRBV7-9 and TRBJ2-1, with 9 bases lining up with TRBD2. The CDR3 is made up of 14 amino acids. Germline V lookup: CDR1 SEHNR, CDR2 FQNEAQ (reference sequence). Losses at the gene ends were 5 bases for V and 10 bases for J; bases not matched to a gene: 9. The DNA of the CDR3 is TGTGCCAGCAGCCCCACCCTAGCGGGACGCGAGCAGTTCTTC. Its protein is CASSPTLAGREQFF.

This chain uses TRBV20-1 with TRBJ1-1; D is perhaps TRBD1 (5 bases). CDR1 is DFQATT and CDR2 is SNEGSKA in the germline V gene (reference sequence). CDR3 size: 15 residues. Trimming shortened V by 3 bases and J by 1 base, and 15 bases separated the two germline ends. CDR3 loop: CSASPRMTANTEAFF. The CDR3 nucleotides read TGCAGTGCTAGTCCCCGCATGACAGCGAACACTGAAGCTTTCTTT.

The genes are TRBV2 and TRBJ2-2, with a tentative D call TRBD2 (6 bases). Trimming shortened V by 7 bases and J by 4 bases, and 13 bases separated the two germline ends. In germline, CDR1 is SNHLY, CDR2 FYNNEI. The CDR3 covers 14 residues. CDR3: CASKGQAGTGELFF. The CDR3 nucleotides are TGTGCCAGCAAGGGCCAAGCGGGCACCGGGGAGCTGTTTTTT.

This clonotype was recorded a few times. This chain joins TRBV9 and TRBJ2-7; 10 bases align to TRBD1. The germline V gene has CDR1 SGDLS and CDR2 YYNGEE. V was clipped by 2 bases and J by 3 bases; unmatched bases: 8. This CDR3 is 16 amino acids long. The CDR3 nucleotides read TGTGCCAGCAGCGTCTCTCTGGGACAGGGGATCTACGAGCAGTACTTC. Encoded protein: CASSVSLGQGIYEQYF.

This clonotype appeared a few times. This chain connects TRBV24-1 to TRBJ1-1, with D possibly TRBD1 on 5 matching bases. Per germline, CDR1 KGHDR and CDR2 SFDVKD. This CDR3 contains 13 residues. V was trimmed by 10 bases and J by 1 base, leaving 12 bases between them. In DNA form, the CDR3 reads TGTGCCACGAGGGACGGTTCGAACACTGAAGCTTTCTTT. Protein sequence: CATRDGSNTEAFF.

V gene TRBV20-1 combines with J gene TRBJ2-7; D remains ambiguous. With 0 bases removed from V and 2 bases from J, the gap between germline ends came to 17 bases. Germline V gene lookup returns CDR1 DFQATT and CDR2 SNEGSKA (reference sequence). This CDR3 is built from 16 residues. For the CDR3, the DNA is TGCAGTGCTAGAGATCATGAGGACCCGGGCACCTACGAGCAGTACTTC. Translation: CSARDHEDPGTYEQYF.